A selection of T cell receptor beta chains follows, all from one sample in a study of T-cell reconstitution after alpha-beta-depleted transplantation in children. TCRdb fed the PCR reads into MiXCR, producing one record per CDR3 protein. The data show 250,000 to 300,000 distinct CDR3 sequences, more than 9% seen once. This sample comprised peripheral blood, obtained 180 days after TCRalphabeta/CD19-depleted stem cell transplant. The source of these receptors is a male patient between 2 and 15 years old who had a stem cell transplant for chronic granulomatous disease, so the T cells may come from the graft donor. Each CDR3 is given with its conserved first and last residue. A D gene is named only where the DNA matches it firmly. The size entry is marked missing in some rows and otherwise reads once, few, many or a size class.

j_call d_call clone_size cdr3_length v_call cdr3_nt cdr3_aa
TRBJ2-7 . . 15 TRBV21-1 TGTGCCAGCAGCAACTTCTGTCAGGGTCTCCTCGAGCAGTACTTC CASSNFCQGLLEQYF
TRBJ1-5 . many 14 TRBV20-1 TGCAGTGCTAGAATCGTTGAGAGCAATCAGCCCCAGCATTTT CSARIVESNQPQHF
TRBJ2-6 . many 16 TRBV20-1 TGCAGTGCTAGAGCCGAGTTGGGAGAGGGGGCCAACGTCCTGACTTTC CSARAELGEGANVLTF
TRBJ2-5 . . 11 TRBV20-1 TGCAGTGCTAGGCAGGCGGAGACCCAGTACTTC CSARQAETQYF
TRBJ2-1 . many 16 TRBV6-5 TGTGCCAGCAGTTCGTTAACAAGGAGCTCCTACAATGAGCAGTTCTTC CASSSLTRSSYNEQFF
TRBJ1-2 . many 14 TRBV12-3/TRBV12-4 TGTGCCAGCAGTTTTGAGGGGGGTTTCTATGGCTACACCTTC CASSFEGGFYGYTF
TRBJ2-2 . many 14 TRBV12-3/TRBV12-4 TGTGCCAGCAGTTACAGGGTCAACACCGGGGAGCTGTTTTTT CASSYRVNTGELFF
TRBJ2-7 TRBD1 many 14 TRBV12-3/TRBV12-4 TGTGCCAGCAGGCCGGGACAGGCCTCCTACGAGCAGTACTTC CASRPGQASYEQYF
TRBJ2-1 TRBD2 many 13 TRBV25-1 TGTGCCAGCAGTGTCGGGAGGGCCAATGAGCAGTTCTTC CASSVGRANEQFF
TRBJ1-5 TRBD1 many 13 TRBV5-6 TGTGCCAGCAGCCGGGACAGGGGTAAGCCCCAGCATTTT CASSRDRGKPQHF
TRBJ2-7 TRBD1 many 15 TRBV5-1 TGCGCCAGCAGCACATCTTCCGGGACAGGGGACGAGCAGTACTTC CASSTSSGTGDEQYF
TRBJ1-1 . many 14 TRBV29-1 TGCAGCTCCAAGTTGCGGTTTGGTGCGGTCGAAGCTTTCTTT CSSKLRFGAVEAFF
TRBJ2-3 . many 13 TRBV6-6 TGTGCCAGCAATATCCAGGGCACAGATACGCAGTATTTT CASNIQGTDTQYF
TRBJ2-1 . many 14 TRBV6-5 TGTGCCAGCTACTCGGGGCGGCCCTACAATGAGCAGTTCTTC CASYSGRPYNEQFF
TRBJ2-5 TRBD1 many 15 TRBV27 TGTGCCAGCAGTTTGAAGGACAGGCTTCGTGAGACCCAGTACTTC CASSLKDRLRETQYF
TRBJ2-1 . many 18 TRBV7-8 TGTGCCAGCAGCTTAATCAGTTCCGTCCGTACAATGAGCTCTGAGCAGTTCTTC CASSLISSVRTMSSEQFF
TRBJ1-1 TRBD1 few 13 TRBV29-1 TGCAGCGTGTACGGGACAGAGAACACTGAAGCTTTCTTT CSVYGTENTEAFF
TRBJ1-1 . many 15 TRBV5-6 TGTGCCAGCGGCCCCTGGGCGGGAGGCGACACTGAAGCTTTCTTT CASGPWAGGDTEAFF
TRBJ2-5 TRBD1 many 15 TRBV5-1 TGCGCCAGCAGCAAATTCGGGACAGGTCAAGAGACCCAGTACTTC CASSKFGTGQETQYF